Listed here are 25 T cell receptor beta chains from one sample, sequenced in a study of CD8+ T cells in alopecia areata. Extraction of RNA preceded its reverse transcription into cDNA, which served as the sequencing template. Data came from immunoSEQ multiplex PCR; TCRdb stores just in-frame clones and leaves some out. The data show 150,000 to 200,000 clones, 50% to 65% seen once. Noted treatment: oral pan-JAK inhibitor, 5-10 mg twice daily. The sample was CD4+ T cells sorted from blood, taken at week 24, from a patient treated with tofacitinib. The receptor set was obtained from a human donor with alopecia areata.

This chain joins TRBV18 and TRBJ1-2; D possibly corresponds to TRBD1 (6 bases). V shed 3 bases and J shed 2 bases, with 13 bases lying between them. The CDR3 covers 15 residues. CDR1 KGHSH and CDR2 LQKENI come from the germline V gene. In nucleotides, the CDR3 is TGTGCCAGCTCACCGGGGACAAGCTCCAACTATGGCTACACCTTC. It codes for CASSPGTSSNYGYTF.

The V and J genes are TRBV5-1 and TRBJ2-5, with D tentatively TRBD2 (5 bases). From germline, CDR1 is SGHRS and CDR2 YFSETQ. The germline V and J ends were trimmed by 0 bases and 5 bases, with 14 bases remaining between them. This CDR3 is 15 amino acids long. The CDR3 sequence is CASSLEVGSTETQYF. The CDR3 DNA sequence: TGCGCCAGCAGCTTGGAGGTAGGGAGTACGGAGACCCAGTACTTC.

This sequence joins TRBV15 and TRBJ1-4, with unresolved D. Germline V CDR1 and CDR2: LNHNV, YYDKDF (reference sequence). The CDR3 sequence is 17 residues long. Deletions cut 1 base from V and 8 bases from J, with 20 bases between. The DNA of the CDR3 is TGTGCCACCAGCAGAGGATACGACATTCTCATAGAGGAAAAACTGTTTTTT. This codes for CATSRGYDILIEEKLFF. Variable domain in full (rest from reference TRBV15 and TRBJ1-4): DAMVIQNPRYQVTQFGKPVTLSCSQTLNHNVMYWYQQKSSQAPKLLFHYYDKDFNNEADTPDNFQSRRPNTSFCFLDIRSPGLGDTAMYLCATSRGYDILIEEKLFFGSGTQLSVL.

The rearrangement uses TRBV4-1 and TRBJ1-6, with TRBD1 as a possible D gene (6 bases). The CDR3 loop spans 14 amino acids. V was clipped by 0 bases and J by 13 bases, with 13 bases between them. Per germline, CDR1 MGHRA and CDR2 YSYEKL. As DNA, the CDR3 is TGCGCCAGCAGCCAAGACACGCAGGGGCGCCCCCTCCACTTT. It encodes CASSQDTQGRPLHF.

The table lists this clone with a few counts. CDR3 in DNA: TGTGCCAGCAGCATGCAGACCCGAGGGATGGAGTTCTTC. Its protein is CASSMQTRGMEFF. The chain has TRBV7-2 and TRBJ2-1; a weak D match, TRBD2 (5 bases). Per the germline V gene, CDR1 is SGHTA and CDR2 is FQGNSA. This CDR3 contains 13 residues. Between the trimmed V and J ends, which lost 5 bases and 14 bases, there was a span of 19 bases.

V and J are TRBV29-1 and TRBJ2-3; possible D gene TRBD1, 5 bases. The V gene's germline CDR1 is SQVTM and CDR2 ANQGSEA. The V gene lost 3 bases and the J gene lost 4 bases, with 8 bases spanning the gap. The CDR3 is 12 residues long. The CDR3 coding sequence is TGCAGCGTTGACCAGGGATCAGATACGCAGTATTTT. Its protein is CSVDQGSDTQYF.

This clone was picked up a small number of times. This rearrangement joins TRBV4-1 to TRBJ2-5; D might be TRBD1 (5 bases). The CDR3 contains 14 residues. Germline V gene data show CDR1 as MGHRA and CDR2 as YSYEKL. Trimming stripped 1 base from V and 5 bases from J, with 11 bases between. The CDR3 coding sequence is TGCGCCAGCAGCCAAGTGGGGCGGTGGGAGACCCAGTACTTC. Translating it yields CASSQVGRWETQYF.

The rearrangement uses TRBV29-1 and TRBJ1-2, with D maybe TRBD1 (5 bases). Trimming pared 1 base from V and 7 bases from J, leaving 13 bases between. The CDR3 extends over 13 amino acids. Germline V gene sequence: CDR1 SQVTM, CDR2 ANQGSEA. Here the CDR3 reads CSVEGAGQGGYTF. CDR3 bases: TGCAGCGTTGAAGGGGCTGGGCAGGGTGGCTACACCTTC.

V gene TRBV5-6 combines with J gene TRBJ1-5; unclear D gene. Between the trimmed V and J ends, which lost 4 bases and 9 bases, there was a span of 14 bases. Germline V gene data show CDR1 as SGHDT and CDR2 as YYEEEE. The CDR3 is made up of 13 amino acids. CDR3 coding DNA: TGTGCCAGCAGCCAAAGGTACAGTCCGCCCCAGCATTTT. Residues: CASSQRYSPPQHF.

CDR3 DNA sequence: TGCAGCGTTGTCCACAGGTTTCTGGAGACCCAGTACTTC. Amino acids: CSVVHRFLETQYF. The chain carries TRBV29-1 and TRBJ2-5; D may be TRBD1 (5 bases). This CDR3 has 13 amino acids. V was pared by 4 bases and J by 5 bases, with 14 bases between. Germline CDR1 SQVTM, CDR2 ANQGSEA.

The CDR3 DNA reads as TGTGCTAGTGGTTGGGCGACCGGCACTATGGCCGGGGAGCTGTTTTTT. It specifies CASGWATGTMAGELFF. The chain is built from TRBV12-5 and TRBJ2-2; no reliable D call. This CDR3 is built from 16 residues. Looked up from germline, CDR1 is LGHNT and CDR2 is FRNRAP. V was shortened by 4 bases and J by 6 bases, with 18 bases between the two germline ends.

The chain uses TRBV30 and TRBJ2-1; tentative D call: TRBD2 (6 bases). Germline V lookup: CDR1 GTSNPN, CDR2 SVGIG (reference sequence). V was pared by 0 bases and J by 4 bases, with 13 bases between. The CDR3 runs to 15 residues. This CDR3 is CAWSVSDYSYNEQFF. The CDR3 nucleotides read TGTGCCTGGAGTGTATCGGACTACTCGTACAATGAGCAGTTCTTC.

CDR3 bases: TGCAGCGTTGTGGGCCGAGGACTAGCCTACAATGAGCAGTTCTTC. This gives the protein CSVVGRGLAYNEQFF. This chain links TRBV29-1 with TRBJ2-1, with 7 bases that match TRBD2. In germline, CDR1 is SQVTM, CDR2 ANQGSEA. The CDR3 is made up of 15 amino acids. V was clipped by 4 bases and J by 2 bases; unmatched bases: 8.

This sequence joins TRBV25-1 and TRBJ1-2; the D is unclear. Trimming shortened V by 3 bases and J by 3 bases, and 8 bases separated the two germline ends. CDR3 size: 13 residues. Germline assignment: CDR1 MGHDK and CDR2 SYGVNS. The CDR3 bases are TGTGCCAGCAGTGATAACGGGTACTATGGCTACACCTTC. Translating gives CASSDNGYYGYTF.

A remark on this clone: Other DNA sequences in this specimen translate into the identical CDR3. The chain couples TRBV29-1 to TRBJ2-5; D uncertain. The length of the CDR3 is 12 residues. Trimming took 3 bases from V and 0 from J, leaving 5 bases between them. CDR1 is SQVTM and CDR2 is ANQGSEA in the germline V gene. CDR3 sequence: CSVEANQETQYF. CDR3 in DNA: TGCAGCGTTGAGGCAAACCAAGAGACCCAGTACTTC.

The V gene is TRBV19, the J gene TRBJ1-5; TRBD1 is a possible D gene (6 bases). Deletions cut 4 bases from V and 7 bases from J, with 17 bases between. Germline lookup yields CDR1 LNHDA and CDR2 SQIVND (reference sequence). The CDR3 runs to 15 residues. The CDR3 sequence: CASSRSHRVGQPQHF. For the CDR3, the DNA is TGTGCCAGTAGTAGAAGTCACAGGGTTGGACAGCCCCAGCATTTT.

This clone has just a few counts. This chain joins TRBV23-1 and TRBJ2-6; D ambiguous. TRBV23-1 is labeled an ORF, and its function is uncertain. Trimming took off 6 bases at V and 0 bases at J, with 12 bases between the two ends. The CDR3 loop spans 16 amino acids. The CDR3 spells CASSPSGDSGANVLTF. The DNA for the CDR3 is TGCGCCAGCAGCCCTTCTGGGGACTCTGGGGCCAACGTCCTGACTTTC.

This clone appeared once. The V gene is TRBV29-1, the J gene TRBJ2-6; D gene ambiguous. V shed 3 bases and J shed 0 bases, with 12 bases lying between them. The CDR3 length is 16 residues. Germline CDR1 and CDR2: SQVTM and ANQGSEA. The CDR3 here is CSVDVPGNSGANVLTF. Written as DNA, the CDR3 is TGCAGCGTTGACGTTCCGGGTAACTCTGGGGCCAACGTCCTGACTTTC.

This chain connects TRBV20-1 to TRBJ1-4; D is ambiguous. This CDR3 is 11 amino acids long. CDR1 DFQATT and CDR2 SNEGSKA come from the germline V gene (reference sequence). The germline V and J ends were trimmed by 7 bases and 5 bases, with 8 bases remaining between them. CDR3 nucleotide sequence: TGCAGTGTAGGAGGGAATGAAAAACTGTTTTTT. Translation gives CSVGGNEKLFF.

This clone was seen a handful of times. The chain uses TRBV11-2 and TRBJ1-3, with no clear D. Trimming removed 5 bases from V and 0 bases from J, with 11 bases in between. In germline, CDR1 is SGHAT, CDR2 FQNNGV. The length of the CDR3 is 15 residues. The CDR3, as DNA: TGTGCCAGCAGCGACCGACGCGGCTCTGGAAACACCATATATTTT. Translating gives CASSDRRGSGNTIYF.

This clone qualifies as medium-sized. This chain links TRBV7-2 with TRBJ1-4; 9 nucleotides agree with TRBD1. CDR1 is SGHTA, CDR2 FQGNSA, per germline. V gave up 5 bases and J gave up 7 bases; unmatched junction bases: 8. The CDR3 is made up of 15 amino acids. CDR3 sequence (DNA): TGTGCCAGCAGCCCAGTTACAGGGGGCGCTGAAAAACTGTTTTTT. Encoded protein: CASSPVTGGAEKLFF.

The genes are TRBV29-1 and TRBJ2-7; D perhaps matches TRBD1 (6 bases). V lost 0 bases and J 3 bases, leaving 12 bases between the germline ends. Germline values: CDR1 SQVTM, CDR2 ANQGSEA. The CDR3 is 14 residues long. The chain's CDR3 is CSVEDRRGGYEQYF. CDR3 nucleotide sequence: TGCAGCGTTGAAGATCGCAGGGGCGGCTACGAGCAGTACTTC.

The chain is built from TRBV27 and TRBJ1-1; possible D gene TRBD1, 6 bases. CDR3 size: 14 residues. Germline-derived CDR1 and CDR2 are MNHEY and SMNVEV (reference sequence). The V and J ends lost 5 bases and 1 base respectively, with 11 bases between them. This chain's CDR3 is CASSLVGGNTEAFF. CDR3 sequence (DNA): TGTGCCAGCAGTCTGGTAGGGGGGAACACTGAAGCTTTCTTT.

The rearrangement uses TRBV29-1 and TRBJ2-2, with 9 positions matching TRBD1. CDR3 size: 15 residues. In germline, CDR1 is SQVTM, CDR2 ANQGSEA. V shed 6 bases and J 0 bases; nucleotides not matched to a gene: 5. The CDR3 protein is CSVRQGVANTGELFF. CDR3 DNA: TGCAGCGTACGACAGGGGGTCGCGAACACCGGGGAGCTGTTTTTT.

CDR3 nucleotide sequence: TGTGCCAGCAGCGTAGCTCCAACTAGCGGGGGGCAAGAGACCCAGTACTTC. Protein: CASSVAPTSGGQETQYF. The rearrangement joins TRBV9 to TRBJ2-5; 12 bases line up with TRBD2. Germline V gene sequence: CDR1 SGDLS, CDR2 YYNGEE. J lost 2 bases, V lost 0 bases, and 5 bases had no gene match. This CDR3 is built from 17 residues.